This TCR beta chain appears in the sequencing data of a study of response to subunit inactivated influenza vaccine. General study points: Authors suggested that a seasonal influenza vaccination recruits few new T cells each time.

TCRdb called the RT-PCR reads again in MiXCR, with one record for every CDR3 protein. The sample records approximately 490,000 distinct CDR3 sequences, approximately 7.3% being singletons. The CDR3 is made up of 15 amino acids. In germline, CDR1 is DFQATT, CDR2 SNEGSKA (reference sequence). Trimming at V came to 1 base and at J to 2 bases, leaving 4 bases not matched to a gene. This clonotype was detected ten times or more. Its specificity is not known. V gene TRBV20-1 combines with J gene TRBJ2-2; 7 bases match TRBD2. The starting material was PBMCs from blood, obtained roughly 24 months after vaccination. This TCR was sampled from a man aged 45-69 years who received an inactivated influenza vaccine. The CDR3 region is CSARVAGTNTGELFF. In DNA form, the CDR3 reads TGCAGTGCTAGAGTAGCGGGTACAAACACCGGGGAGCTGTTTTTT.